One sample yielded the 12 T cell receptor beta chains listed below, sequenced in a study of cytomegalovirus exposure and HLA in healthy donors. The PCR employed 60 Vbeta primers together with 13 Jbeta primers. The protocol was immunoSEQ multiplex PCR, while the TCRdb copy is restricted to in-frame clones and leaves out a portion. The table records around 110,000 clones, roughly three quarters of them present only once. Source material: PBMCs. Every receptor here comes from a man aged 25 to 45 in good health and CMV-seropositive.

The chain is built from TRBV19 and TRBJ2-7; a weak D match, TRBD2 (5 bases). The CDR3 runs to 15 residues. Trimming cost V 0 bases and J 2 bases, with 11 bases left between them. Germline assignment: CDR1 LNHDA and CDR2 SQIVND (reference sequence). The CDR3 loop reads CASSIDPGKTYEQYF. The CDR3 DNA reads TGTGCCAGTAGTATAGATCCGGGGAAAACCTACGAGCAGTACTTC.

The chain combines TRBV4-1 with TRBJ1-2, with 7 bases aligning to TRBD1. With V trimmed by 1 base and J by 8 bases, 10 bases remained unmatched. The germline V gene has CDR1 MGHRA and CDR2 YSYEKL. This CDR3 region has 15 residues. The chain's CDR3 is CASSQVGRGYWGYTF. The CDR3 DNA reads as TGCGCCAGCAGCCAAGTCGGCAGGGGGTATTGGGGCTACACCTTC.

The rearrangement links TRBV5-5 to TRBJ1-2, with D unclear. With 1 base removed from V and 5 bases from J, the gap between germline ends came to 12 bases. CDR3 length: 14 amino acids. Looked up from germline, CDR1 is SGHKS and CDR2 is YYEKEE (reference sequence). CDR3: CASSLTALAYGYTF. The CDR3 DNA reads TGTGCCAGCAGCTTGACCGCGCTCGCTTATGGCTACACCTTC.

The CDR3 loop reads CASSDGRFSGNTIYF. CDR3 bases: TGTGCCAGCAGTGATGGCAGATTCTCTGGAAACACCATATATTTT. V usage is TRBV6-1 and J usage is TRBJ1-3; D is unresolved. CDR1 and CDR2 from the germline V gene are MNHNS and SASEGT. The CDR3 runs 15 residues. V lost 3 bases, J lost 0 bases, and 9 bases lay in between.

This sequence joins TRBV5-1 and TRBJ2-5, with 9 nucleotides matching TRBD2. The junction had 2 bases not matched to a gene; V was cut back by 4 bases and J by 4 bases. This CDR3 has 13 residues. Germline V gene sequence: CDR1 SGHRS, CDR2 YFSETQ. The CDR3: CASSIAGAETQYF. CDR3 DNA: TGCGCCAGCAGCATAGCGGGAGCAGAGACCCAGTACTTC.

As for this clone: A junction end diverges from the germline sequence, so it may reflect a read error. The genes are TRBV29-1 and TRBJ2-6, with 7 positions matching TRBD1. Germline values: CDR1 SQVTM, CDR2 ANQGSEA. The CDR3 extends over 18 amino acids. The CDR3 sequence is CSVVGLQGKRSGANGLTF. As DNA, the CDR3 is TGCAGCGTTGTGGGGCTACAGGGGAAACGATCTGGGGCCAACGGCCTGACTTTC.

The chain has TRBV5-6 and TRBJ1-1; 7 nucleotides match TRBD1. This CDR3 contains 14 residues. V lost 0 bases to trimming and J lost 5 bases; unmatched junction nucleotides: 4. Germline-derived CDR1 and CDR2 are SGHDT and YYEEEE. The CDR3 DNA sequence: TGTGCCAGCAGCTTGGTTAGGGGGCGAACTGAAGCTTTCTTT. It specifies CASSLVRGRTEAFF.

With respect to this clone: Germline and junction disagree at one end, which may indicate a read error. The chain has TRBV7-9 and TRBJ2-7; 7 bases align to TRBD2. Germline values: CDR1 SEHNR, CDR2 FQNEAQ (reference sequence). The CDR3 consists of 12 residues. The CDR3 region has the DNA TGTTCCAGCAGTCCCGTGGGGGGGAGGCAGTACTTC. Translation: CSSSPVGGRQYF.

The rearrangement uses TRBV2 and TRBJ2-7; D possibly corresponds to TRBD1 (5 bases). Germline CDR1 is SNHLY and CDR2 is FYNNEI. V was shortened by 4 bases and J by 7 bases, with 14 bases between the two germline ends. CDR3 length equals 13 residues. CDR3 coding DNA: TGTGCCAGCAGTGGGCAGGGAACGTTTGAGCAGTACTTC. This gives the protein CASSGQGTFEQYF.

V is TRBV9 and J is TRBJ2-7, with D perhaps matching TRBD2 (6 bases). This CDR3 is 13 amino acids long. The germline gives CDR1 SGDLS, CDR2 YYNGEE. V dropped 0 bases and J dropped 3 bases, with 7 bases sitting between them. CDR3 sequence reads: CASSVGGDYEQYF. The DNA of the CDR3 is TGTGCCAGCAGCGTAGGCGGGGACTACGAGCAGTACTTC.

The V and J genes are TRBV28 and TRBJ2-7; possible D gene TRBD2, 6 bases. Trimming took 6 bases from V and 7 from J, leaving 19 bases between them. The CDR3 sequence is 14 residues long. Germline CDR1 MDHEN, CDR2 SYDVKM. CDR3 DNA: TGTGCCAGCAGGGCGGAGGGAAAGCGCGTAGAGCAGTACTTC. Translating gives CASRAEGKRVEQYF. The full variable domain, rest sourced from reference TRBV28 and TRBJ2-7, is DVKVTQSSRYLVKRTGEKVFLECVQDMDHENMFWYRQDPGLGLRLIYFSYDVKMKEKGDIPEGYSVSREKKERFSLILESASTNQTSMYLCASRAEGKRVEQYFGPGTRLTVT.

The chain carries TRBV7-8 and TRBJ2-5; 12 positions match TRBD2. Germline trimming cut 6 bases from V and 2 bases from J; bases unmatched to any gene: 4. The germline CDR1 and CDR2 sequences are SGHVS and FQNEAQ. The CDR3 is 15 residues long. CDR3 residues: CASSPGTSGQETQYF. CDR3 nucleotides: TGTGCCAGCAGTCCCGGGACTAGCGGGCAAGAGACCCAGTACTTC.